The sequence of this TCR beta chain was determined in a study of radiotherapy plus CTLA-4 blockade in lung cancer. For the study at large: Among all patients, roughly 17% showed objective responses, while about 30% had disease control.

Data came from immunoSEQ multiplex PCR; TCRdb stores just in-frame clones and leaves some out. Among approximately 90,000 clones listed, around 82% were seen once. Notes on the study in general: In blood, tumor-derived TCR clones expanded after radiotherapy plus ipilimumab. Among reported predictors of response, early blood T cell clone dynamics with interferon-beta performed best.

About this clone: The antigen remains undetermined.

Trimming took off 0 bases at V and 4 bases at J, with 10 bases between the two ends. CDR1 MNHNS and CDR2 SASEGT come from the germline V gene. The CDR3 is 15 residues long. The chain couples TRBV6-1 to TRBJ1-3, with D unresolved. The sample in question was peripheral blood, obtained from a patient treated with radiotherapy plus ipilimumab. The clonotype originates from a human donor with non-small cell lung cancer who had stable disease on radiotherapy plus ipilimumab. The CDR3 DNA is TGTGCCAGCAGTGAAGCGTCGGGGTCGGGAAACACCATATATTTT. Translating it yields CASSEASGSGNTIYF.